This T cell receptor beta chain is drawn from a study of control samples from healthy donors and cancer patients. Clones were read by immunoSEQ multiplex PCR, and TCRdb kept only the in-frame ones, dropping some. The sample records approximately 100,000 clones, around 88% being singletons. Germline V gene data show CDR1 as SGHDN and CDR2 as FVKESK. The CDR3 sequence is 14 residues long. V shed 4 bases and J shed 4 bases, with 11 bases lying between them. The clonotype originates from a young man in good health. Sequencing was performed on blood. This sequence joins TRBV14 and TRBJ1-3; D gene unclear. CDR3: CASSPRLSGNTIYF. Here the CDR3 DNA reads TGTGCCAGCAGCCCCCGGTTGTCCGGAAACACCATATATTTT.